What follows is one TCR beta chain and its context. What it binds is not known. CDR3 size: 20 residues. Trimming cost V 0 bases and J 3 bases; bases outside gene matches: 10. Germline assignment: CDR1 MGHRA and CDR2 YSYEKL. Indicated time point: persistent/refractory GD, antithyroid drugs over 5 years with positive TRAb. Scientists built the TCR library using RNA that was extracted from PBMCs. CDR3 regions were amplified by Arm-PCR using iRepertoire HTBI primers to build TCR beta libraries. TCRdb independently ran MiXCR on the multiplex PCR reads; one entry per CDR3 protein. The sample includes approximately 350,000 distinct CDR3 sequences, about 23% of them seen just once. The data originate from a study of regulatory T cells in long-lasting Graves disease. Regarding the study as a whole: Under persistent disease, TRBV28, TRBJ1-2 and TRBJ2-5 were used preferentially.

The clonotype originates from a woman between 35 and 50 years old with Graves disease. The starting material was peripheral blood mononuclear cells (PBMCs), obtained when the disease was refractory, from a patient treated with antithyroid drugs. This rearrangement joins TRBV4-1 to TRBJ2-5; TRBD2 matches 16 bases. The CDR3 region is CASSQDRAGGLAGGEETQYF. The CDR3 DNA follows: TGCGCCAGCAGCCAAGATAGGGCAGGGGGACTAGCGGGAGGGGAAGAGACCCAGTACTTC.